The 13 T cell receptor beta chains given below trace back to one sample, sequenced in a study of T cell responses to AZD1222 COVID-19 vaccine. Clones were sequenced by immunoSEQ multiplex PCR, and TCRdb holds only the in-frame ones, with some missing. Of approximately 150,000 clones in the sample, about 86% were seen once. The sequenced sample was peripheral blood, obtained 28 days after the second AZD1222 dose. Receptor source: an adult who received the AZD1222 COVID-19 vaccine.

The genes are TRBV18 and TRBJ1-5; 8 nucleotides agree with TRBD1. Germline CDR1 and CDR2: KGHSH and LQKENI. The trim removed 6 bases at V and 2 bases at J, leaving 6 bases unmatched. The CDR3 consists of 15 residues. The CDR3 sequence is CASSRTGQGNQPQHF. The DNA for the CDR3 is TGTGCCAGCTCCCGGACAGGGCAGGGCAATCAGCCCCAGCATTTT.

The chain has TRBV7-2 and TRBJ2-7, with TRBD2 as a possible D gene (6 bases). The CDR3 is made up of 17 amino acids. CDR1 is SGHTA and CDR2 is FQGNSA in the germline V gene. V lost 0 bases and J 0 bases, leaving 15 bases between the germline ends. This CDR3 is CASSLAAASVSSYEQYF. CDR3 bases: TGTGCCAGCAGCTTAGCGGCGGCTAGCGTCAGCTCCTACGAGCAGTACTTC.

J is TRBJ1-1 and V is TRBV6-5; 7 bases are shared with TRBD1. Germline-derived CDR1 and CDR2 are MNHEY and SVGAGI. The CDR3 has 14 amino acids. V was pared by 5 bases and J by 1 base, with 4 bases of the junction left unmatched. In nucleotides, the CDR3 is TGTGCCAGCAGTAAATGGGACAGGAACACTGAAGCTTTCTTT. This sequence encodes CASSKWDRNTEAFF.

V is TRBV29-1 and J is TRBJ1-1, with no clear D. V dropped 2 bases and J dropped 0 bases, with 7 bases sitting between them. The germline V gene has CDR1 SQVTM and CDR2 ANQGSEA. CDR3 length: 13 residues. The CDR3 nucleotides read TGCAGCGTTGAACGTGGCTTGAACACTGAAGCTTTCTTT. The encoded protein is CSVERGLNTEAFF. The full variable domain, rest sourced from reference TRBV29-1 and TRBJ1-1, is SAVISQKPSRDICQRGTSLTIQCQVDSQVTMMFWYRQQPGQSLTLIATANQGSEATYESGFVIDKFPISRPNLTFSTLTVSNMSPEDSSIYLCSVERGLNTEAFFGQGTRLTVV.

The genes are TRBV25-1 and TRBJ1-3; weak D call: TRBD1 (5 bases). The V end was cut by 6 bases, the J end by 0 bases, with 15 bases between. Germline values: CDR1 MGHDK, CDR2 SYGVNS. The CDR3 is 16 amino acids. CDR3 sequence: CASSGGDLSSGNTIYF. The CDR3 DNA is TGTGCCAGCAGCGGAGGGGACTTGAGCTCTGGAAACACCATATATTTT.

The J gene is TRBJ2-7, the V gene TRBV7-6; 9 bases line up with TRBD2. CDR3 length: 14 residues. The germline gives CDR1 SGHVS, CDR2 FNYEAQ. CDR3 loop: CDLVRGGVPDEQYF. CDR3 coding DNA: TGTGATCTTGTGCGGGGGGGGGTTCCCGACGAGCAGTACTTC.

The chain recombines TRBV4-2 with TRBJ2-7; 10 nucleotides match TRBD2. Per the germline V gene, CDR1 is LGHNA and CDR2 is YNFKEQ. The CDR3 loop spans 15 amino acids. V lost 5 bases to trimming and J lost 2 bases; unmatched junction nucleotides: 6. The chain's CDR3 is CASSKGLADTYEQYF. DNA of the CDR3: TGTGCCAGCAGCAAAGGACTAGCGGATACCTACGAGCAGTACTTC.

This clone was observed a single time. The gene calls are TRBV30 and TRBJ2-1; possibly TRBD2 for D (7 bases). This CDR3 has 14 residues. From germline, CDR1 is GTSNPN and CDR2 SVGIG (reference sequence). The V gene lost 4 bases and the J gene lost 2 bases, with 12 bases spanning the gap. The CDR3 DNA sequence: TGTGCCTGGAACGGAGGGGGGGCCTACAATGAGCAGTTCTTC. Translated: CAWNGGGAYNEQFF.

This clone appeared once. The chain recombines TRBV10-3 with TRBJ2-3; D is unclear. CDR3 length: 16 amino acids. V was cut by 2 bases and J by 2 bases, with 14 bases left in between. Germline V CDR1 and CDR2: ENHRY, SYGVKD. CDR3 sequence reads: CAISERTVLNTDTQYF. DNA of the CDR3: TGTGCCATCAGTGAGCGGACCGTACTGAACACAGATACGCAGTATTTT.

The CDR3 DNA follows: TGCGCCAGCAGTGAGTCGAACAGGGTCACTGAAGCTTTCTTT. This codes for CASSESNRVTEAFF. The chain recombines TRBV10-2 with TRBJ1-1, with D perhaps matching TRBD1 (6 bases). The CDR3 loop spans 14 amino acids. The germline V gene has CDR1 WSHSY and CDR2 SAAADI. V gave up 0 bases and J gave up 4 bases, with 9 bases separating them.

This rearrangement joins TRBV6-8 to TRBJ1-5; no clear D gene. This CDR3 has 14 amino acids. CDR1 is MNHGY and CDR2 is SAAAGT in the germline V gene. The germline V and J ends were trimmed by 4 bases and 4 bases, with 11 bases remaining between them. The CDR3 region is CASSSHRHNQPQHF. CDR3 nucleotide sequence: TGTGCCAGCAGTTCCCACAGACATAATCAGCCCCAGCATTTT.

In the case of this clone: An end of the junction does not agree with germline; a read error may underlie this. The chain recombines TRBV30 with TRBJ2-7, with D uncertain. Germline CDR1 GTSNPN, CDR2 SVGIG (reference sequence). The CDR3 extends over 12 amino acids. CDR3 nucleotide sequence: TGTGCCTGGAGAAAGGTCGAGGCGGCTCTGGACTTC. Translating it yields CAWRKVEAALDF.

The V and J genes are TRBV19 and TRBJ1-1; D is perhaps TRBD1 (5 bases). Trimming left V 1 base short and J 1 base short, with 10 bases between. The CDR3 is made up of 15 amino acids. Looked up from germline, CDR1 is LNHDA and CDR2 is SQIVND (reference sequence). The CDR3 nucleotides are TGTGCCAGTAGTATAGGAAGGGGCCGGAACACTGAAGCTTTCTTT. This translates into CASSIGRGRNTEAFF.